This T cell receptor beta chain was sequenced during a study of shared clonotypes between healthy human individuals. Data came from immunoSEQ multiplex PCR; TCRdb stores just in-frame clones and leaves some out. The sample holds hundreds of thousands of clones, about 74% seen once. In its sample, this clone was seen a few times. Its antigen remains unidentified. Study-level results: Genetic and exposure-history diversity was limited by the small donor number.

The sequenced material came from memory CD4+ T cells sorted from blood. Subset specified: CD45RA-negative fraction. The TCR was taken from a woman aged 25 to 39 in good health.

The CDR3 coding sequence is TGTGCCAGCAGCTTAGCGGGGTTTAGCACAGATACGCAGTATTTT. Encoded protein: CASSLAGFSTDTQYF. The chain uses TRBV28 and TRBJ2-3; TRBD2 aligns across 8 bases. Losses at the gene ends were 6 bases for V and 0 bases for J; bases not matched to a gene: 5. In germline, CDR1 is MDHEN, CDR2 SYDVKM. The CDR3 spans 15 residues. The whole variable domain, filled in from reference TRBV28 and TRBJ2-3, reads DVKVTQSSRYLVKRTGEKVFLECVQDMDHENMFWYRQDPGLGLRLIYFSYDVKMKEKGDIPEGYSVSREKKERFSLILESASTNQTSMYLCASSLAGFSTDTQYFGPGTRLTVL.